Following are 21 T cell receptor beta chains from one sample sequenced in a study of post-analysis software for immune sequencing data. Broader study findings: Patients carried five TRBV segments more frequently than controls did, and TRBV5-6, TRBV5-1 and TRBV20-1 were among them.

Carried by the TCR beta cDNA libraries were unique molecular identifiers. TCRdb used MiXCR to reprocess the PCR reads, holding one entry per CDR3 protein. The sample yields hundreds of thousands of distinct CDR3 sequences, roughly half seen once. Their target antigens are unknown. The source material was blood. Receptors were obtained from a girl under 18 with multiple sclerosis.

In its sample, this clonotype was seen a few times. This chain links TRBV10-3 with TRBJ2-7; TRBD2 matches at 10 bases. The CDR3 loop spans 14 amino acids. The germline V gene encodes CDR1 ENHRY and CDR2 SYGVKD. V shed 2 bases, J shed 3 bases, and the junction held 1 base outside the gene matches. CDR3 nucleotides: TGTGCCATCAGTGAGAGGACTAGCGGCTACGAGCAGTACTTC. It specifies CAISERTSGYEQYF.

V and J are TRBV20-1 and TRBJ2-7; perhaps TRBD2 as D (5 bases). CDR1 and CDR2 from the germline V gene are DFQATT and SNEGSKA (reference sequence). Trimming shortened V by 6 bases and J by 0 bases, and 12 bases separated the two germline ends. The CDR3 contains 13 residues. CDR3 bases: TGCAGTGCCACCGAGCGGATCTCCTACGAGCAGTACTTC. This encodes CSATERISYEQYF.

This clonotype has more than one count but fewer than ten. The chain employs TRBV14 and TRBJ2-6; 7 bases align to TRBD1. Trimming removed 3 bases from V and 5 bases from J; junction bases left unmatched: 22. The CDR3 contains 21 residues. In germline, CDR1 is SGHDN, CDR2 FVKESK. In DNA, the CDR3 is TGTGCCAGCAGCCATTTACGGACCGGACAGGATTTTCGAGGAAGGGCCAACGTCCTGACTTTC. The encoded protein is CASSHLRTGQDFRGRANVLTF.

J is TRBJ2-4 and V is TRBV19; D is unresolved. Germline CDR1 LNHDA, CDR2 SQIVND (reference sequence). This CDR3 contains 15 residues. Trimming took 6 bases from V and 0 from J, leaving 12 bases between them. The CDR3 spells CASRPVGIAKNIQYF. In DNA, the CDR3 is TGTGCCAGTAGGCCGGTGGGAATAGCCAAAAACATTCAGTACTTC.

This chain connects TRBV20-1 to TRBJ2-5, with D perhaps TRBD1 (5 bases). The CDR3 runs 15 residues. Germline CDR1 is DFQATT and CDR2 is SNEGSKA (reference sequence). Trimming removed 6 bases at V and 2 bases at J, with 19 bases between. CDR3 DNA: TGCAGTGCCTCAGGGCCAGGGTATGGGCAAGAGACCCAGTACTTC. Its protein product is CSASGPGYGQETQYF.

In its sample, this clonotype was seen a few times. The J gene is TRBJ2-5, the V gene TRBV7-3, with TRBD2 identical over 7 bases. V lost 2 bases, J lost 11 bases, and 8 bases stayed unmatched. The CDR3 has 13 residues. Looked up from germline, CDR1 is SGHTA and CDR2 is FQGTGA. CDR3 residues: CASSLGRSGEQYF. The CDR3 DNA follows: TGTGCCAGCAGCTTAGGCAGGAGCGGGGAGCAGTACTTC. Full variable domain (rest looked up from reference TRBV7-3 and TRBJ2-5): GAGVSQTPSNKVTEKGKYVELRCDPISGHTALYWYRQSLGQGPEFLIYFQGTGAADDSGLPNDRFFAVRPEGSVSTLKIQRTERGDSAVYLCASSLGRSGEQYFGPGTRLLVL.

In DNA form, the CDR3 reads TGCAGCGCCGCCCGGGTCCCGTCCGGTGAGCAGTTCTTC. Its translation: CSAARVPSGEQFF. The V call is TRBV29-1, the J call TRBJ2-1; no reliable D call. Germline CDR1 is SQVTM and CDR2 is ANQGSEA. The CDR3 has 13 amino acids. V was pared by 7 bases and J by 9 bases, with 19 bases between.

This clonotype was found a few times. The chain couples TRBV7-2 to TRBJ1-2; 7 nucleotides align to TRBD1. This CDR3 has 14 amino acids. Unmatched junction bases numbered 9, after V lost 4 bases and J lost 7 bases. In germline, CDR1 is SGHTA, CDR2 FQGNSA. CDR3 sequence reads: CASSSDRALVGYTF. The CDR3 DNA sequence: TGTGCCAGCAGCTCCGACAGGGCCTTGGTTGGCTACACCTTC.

The V call is TRBV27, the J call TRBJ2-5, with 7 bases lining up with TRBD2. Near its end, the DNA agrees better with TRBJ2-7, so the J call may be wrong. This CDR3 comprises 15 residues. Germline V gene lookup returns CDR1 MNHEY and CDR2 SMNVEV (reference sequence). The CDR3 region has the DNA TGTGCCAGCAGTGACAAGACTAGCAGTGGCGACGAGCAGTACTTC. Amino acids: CASSDKTSSGDEQYF.

This rearrangement joins TRBV5-1 to TRBJ1-1, with D hard to call. The V gene's germline CDR1 is SGHRS and CDR2 YFSETQ. The CDR3 loop spans 15 amino acids. Trimming pared 1 base from V and 1 base from J, leaving 11 bases between. CDR3 coding DNA: TGCGCCAGCAGCTTGCGGGCAGAGAGGAACACTGAAGCTTTCTTT. This gives the protein CASSLRAERNTEAFF.

The sample holds one count of this clonotype. This chain joins TRBV29-1 and TRBJ1-1, with D tentatively TRBD1 (6 bases). The CDR3 sequence is 16 residues long. CDR1 and CDR2 (germline): SQVTM, ANQGSEA. Trimming shortened V by 3 bases and J by 0 bases, and 17 bases separated the two germline ends. DNA for the CDR3: TGCAGCGTTGAGTTGTATGGGGGGCAAGTGAACACTGAAGCTTTCTTT. It specifies CSVELYGGQVNTEAFF.

This sequence joins TRBV6-1 and TRBJ2-5, with D uncertain. In germline, CDR1 is MNHNS, CDR2 SASEGT. V was trimmed by 1 base and J by 5 bases, leaving 5 bases between them. This CDR3 comprises 12 residues. The CDR3 DNA follows: TGTGCCAGCAGTGAAGTTAGGGAGACCCAGTACTTC. It specifies CASSEVRETQYF.

CDR3 amino acids: CASSFYRPQGTGELFF. The CDR3 nucleotides are TGCGCCAGCAGCTTCTACAGACCCCAGGGCACCGGGGAGCTGTTTTTT. This chain links TRBV5-1 with TRBJ2-2; tentative D call: TRBD1 (5 bases). Germline CDR1 and CDR2: SGHRS and YFSETQ. Trimming pared 2 bases from V and 4 bases from J, leaving 15 bases between. The CDR3 length is 16 residues. The full variable domain, with the rest looked up from reference TRBV5-1 and TRBJ2-2, is KAGVTQTPRYLIKTRGQQVTLSCSPISGHRSVSWYQQTPGQGLQFLFEYFSETQRNKGNFPGRFSGRQFSNSRSEMNVSTLELGDSALYLCASSFYRPQGTGELFFGEGSRLTVL.

This clonotype was seen only a few times. The V gene is TRBV29-1, the J gene TRBJ2-7, with D possibly matching TRBD1 (6 bases). V gave up 7 bases and J gave up 0 bases, with 13 bases separating them. The CDR3 consists of 13 residues. CDR1 SQVTM and CDR2 ANQGSEA come from the germline V gene. This CDR3 reads CSGRTDSSYEQYF. The CDR3 DNA reads as TGCAGCGGCAGGACAGATAGCTCCTACGAGCAGTACTTC.

The chain links TRBV7-9 to TRBJ1-4; 8 bases line up with TRBD1. Germline trimming cut 1 base from V and 4 bases from J; bases unmatched to any gene: 14. The V gene's germline CDR1 is SEHNR and CDR2 FQNEAQ (reference sequence). The CDR3 contains 19 residues. CDR3 coding DNA: TGTGCCAGCAGCTTAGGAGGGCCAGGGGGCGTTCGGGTTAATGAAAAACTGTTTTTT. Amino acids: CASSLGGPGGVRVNEKLFF.

V and J are TRBV7-9 and TRBJ1-2; 7 bases line up with TRBD1. CDR1 SEHNR and CDR2 FQNEAQ come from the germline V gene (reference sequence). There are 15 residues in the CDR3. The V gene end was trimmed by 7 bases and the J gene end by 6 bases; junction bases not matched to a gene: 14. The CDR3, as DNA: TGTGCCAGCACCATGGCGCAGGGGGATTTTAATGGCTACACCTTC. Translation: CASTMAQGDFNGYTF.

This sequence joins TRBV4-2 and TRBJ2-7, with D maybe TRBD1 (6 bases). V lost 0 bases and J 2 bases, leaving 11 bases between the germline ends. The V gene's germline CDR1 is LGHNA and CDR2 YNFKEQ. The CDR3 sequence is 15 residues long. In DNA, the CDR3 is TGTGCCAGCAGCCAAGATTGGACAGAAGCCTACGAGCAGTACTTC. Its protein is CASSQDWTEAYEQYF.

The V and J genes are TRBV20-1 and TRBJ2-1; D is undetermined. The CDR3 has 12 residues. The V gene's germline CDR1 is DFQATT and CDR2 SNEGSKA (reference sequence). V was shortened by 5 bases and J by 7 bases, with 12 bases between the two germline ends. CDR3 amino acids: CSALDQENEQFF. The CDR3 DNA is TGCAGTGCTCTAGACCAGGAGAATGAGCAGTTCTTC.

This clonotype appeared many times. This chain uses TRBV10-3 with TRBJ2-7, with a possible D match to TRBD1 (6 bases). Trimming pared 6 bases from V and 2 bases from J, leaving 14 bases between. This CDR3 spans 14 amino acids. The germline gives CDR1 ENHRY, CDR2 SYGVKD. The CDR3: CAISPDRPTYEQYF. The CDR3 DNA reads as TGTGCCATCAGCCCGGACAGACCTACCTACGAGCAGTACTTC.

The chain carries TRBV14 and TRBJ1-1; 7 bases are shared with TRBD1. V was pared by 5 bases and J by 4 bases, with 13 bases of the junction left unmatched. CDR1 and CDR2 (germline): SGHDN, FVKESK. The CDR3 totals 16 residues. This CDR3 reads CASSKRQGVGGTEAFF. DNA of the CDR3: TGTGCCAGCAGCAAAAGACAGGGCGTCGGGGGCACTGAAGCTTTCTTT.

V usage is TRBV28 and J usage is TRBJ2-3, with 8 bases that match TRBD2. J was trimmed by 4 bases and V by 1 base; bases with no gene match: 4. The V gene's germline CDR1 is MDHEN and CDR2 SYDVKM. There are 15 residues in the CDR3. Here the CDR3 DNA reads TGTGCCAGCAGTTTATCGCGGGGGGAGGCAGATACGCAGTATTTT. Its translation: CASSLSRGEADTQYF.